This record concerns one T cell receptor beta chain sequence. This clone has more than one count but fewer than ten. Its antigen is not yet known. Qualities for individual bases were not recorded, and no much larger clone is one base off. Collaborating institutions collected whole blood in K2EDTA tubes following their own protocols. Collaborator samples were shipped for TCRbeta analysis as frozen whole blood, isolated PBMCs, or DNA extracted from either sample type. Inclusive of the bounding cysteine and phenylalanine, the CDR3 is 17 residues long. Of all the DNA, just the CDR3 is kept, 51 bases in frame from base 1. Germline trimming: 0 bases from V, 3 bases from J; junction bases outside gene matches: 9. The CDR1 and CDR2 encoded by the germline V gene are SGHRS and YFSETQ. The data were obtained in a study of blood T cell repertoires in COVID-19 (dated by TCRdb to 2019 to 2021). In the study overall: Samples covering the acute and convalescent phases of COVID-19 were provided by collaborators in the United States, Italy and Spain. The material from the prospective study consisted of cDNA or gDNA derived from T cells, B-cell-depleted T cells, or PBMCs. The dataset comprised deeply sampled blood TCRbeta repertoires from subjects exposed to, actively infected with, or recovered from COVID-19. A freely available public database, intended as a resource for researchers studying the immune response to SARS-CoV-2, is where the repertoires were released. Samples were obtained from the ongoing ImmuneRACE study (first 160 participants) and from some 1,300 subjects provided by 6 global collaborators. A de-identified subject ID, COVID-19 status, age in years and sex were almost always included in the sample metadata. Where HLA class I and class II types were available, the types were taken from metadata supplied by the sample provider, not from assay-based typing.

General conclusions and limits of the study: The quantity of clinical and demographic metadata differed by source and by participant and was supplied without curation.

TCRbeta CDR3 regions were amplified from genomic DNA using the immunoSEQ Assay, a bias-controlled multiplex PCR. From the authors' description of their analysis: Nucleated cell counts per sample were estimated from amplification of reference gene primers within the assay. Sequence reads were collapsed and filtered to measure the absolute abundance of every unique TCRbeta CDR3 rearrangement. For each sample, productive Simpson clonality was calculated as the square root of Simpson's diversity index over productive rearrangements. TCRdb holds this immuneACCESS table with in-frame rearrangements only. Some clones are missing; in checked studies, unresolved V genes explain under half, and the rest has no known cause. Clone size and V and J calls were adopted from that table, with D and trimming inferred from the DNA. Present in this sample are some 70,000 clones, approximately 79% of which were seen just once. Of the sample, roughly 9.8% falls within the top ten clones.

The sequenced sample consisted of peripheral blood. Recombination linked TRBV5-1 to TRBJ1-5; 7 nucleotides in the junction match TRBD1. The TCR originated in a woman aged 45-65 years with acute or convalescent COVID-19. The CDR3 reads CASSLGGTDIVNQPQHF. The DNA sequence follows: TGCGCCAGCAGCTTGGGGGGGACAGACATAGTCAATCAGCCCCAGCATTTT. Where the CDR3 stops, the reference TRBV5-1 and TRBJ1-5 genes take over; the full variable domain is KAGVTQTPRYLIKTRGQQVTLSCSPISGHRSVSWYQQTPGQGLQFLFEYFSETQRNKGNFPGRFSGRQFSNSRSEMNVSTLELGDSALYLCASSLGGTDIVNQPQHFGDGTRLSIL.